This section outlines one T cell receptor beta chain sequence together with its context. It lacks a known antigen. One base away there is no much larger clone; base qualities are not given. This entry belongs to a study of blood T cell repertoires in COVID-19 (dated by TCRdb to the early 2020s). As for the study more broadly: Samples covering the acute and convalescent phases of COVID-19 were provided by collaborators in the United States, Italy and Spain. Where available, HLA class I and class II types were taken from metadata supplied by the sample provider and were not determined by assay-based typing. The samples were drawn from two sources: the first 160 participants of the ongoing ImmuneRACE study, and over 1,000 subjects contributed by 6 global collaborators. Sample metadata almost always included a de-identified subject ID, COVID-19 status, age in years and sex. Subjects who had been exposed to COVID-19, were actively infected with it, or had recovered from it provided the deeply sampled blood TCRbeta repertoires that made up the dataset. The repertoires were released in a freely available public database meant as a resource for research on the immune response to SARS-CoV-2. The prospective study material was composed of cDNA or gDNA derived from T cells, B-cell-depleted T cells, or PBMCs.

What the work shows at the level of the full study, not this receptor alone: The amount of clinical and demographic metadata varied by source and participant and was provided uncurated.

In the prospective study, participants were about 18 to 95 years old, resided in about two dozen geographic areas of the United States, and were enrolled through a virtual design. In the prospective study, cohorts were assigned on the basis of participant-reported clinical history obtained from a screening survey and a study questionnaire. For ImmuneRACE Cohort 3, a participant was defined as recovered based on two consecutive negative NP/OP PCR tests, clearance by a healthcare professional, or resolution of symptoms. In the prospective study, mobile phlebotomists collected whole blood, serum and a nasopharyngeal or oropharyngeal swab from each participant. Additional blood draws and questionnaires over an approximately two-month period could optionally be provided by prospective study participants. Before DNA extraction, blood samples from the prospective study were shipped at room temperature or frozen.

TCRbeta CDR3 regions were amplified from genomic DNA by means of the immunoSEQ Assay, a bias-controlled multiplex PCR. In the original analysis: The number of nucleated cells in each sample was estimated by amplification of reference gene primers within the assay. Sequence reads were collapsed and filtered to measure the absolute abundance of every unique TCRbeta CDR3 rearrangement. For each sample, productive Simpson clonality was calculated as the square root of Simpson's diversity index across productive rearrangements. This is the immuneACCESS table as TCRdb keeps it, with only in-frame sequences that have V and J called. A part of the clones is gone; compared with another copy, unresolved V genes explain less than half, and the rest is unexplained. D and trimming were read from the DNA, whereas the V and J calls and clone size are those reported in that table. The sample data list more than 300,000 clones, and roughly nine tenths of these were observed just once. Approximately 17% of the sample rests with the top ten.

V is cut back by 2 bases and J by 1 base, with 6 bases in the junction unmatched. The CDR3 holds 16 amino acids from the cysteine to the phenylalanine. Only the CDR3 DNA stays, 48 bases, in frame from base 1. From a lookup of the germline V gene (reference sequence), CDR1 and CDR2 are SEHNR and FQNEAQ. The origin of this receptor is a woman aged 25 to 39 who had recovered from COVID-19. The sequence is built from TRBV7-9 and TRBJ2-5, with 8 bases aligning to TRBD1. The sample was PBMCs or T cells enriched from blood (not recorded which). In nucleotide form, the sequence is TGTGCCAGCAGCTTAAAGGCAGGGGGCTTCCAAGAGACCCAGTACTTC. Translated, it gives CASSLKAGGFQETQYF.